Shown below are 30 T cell receptor beta chains from a single sample sequenced in a study of blood T cell repertoires in COVID-19. Data came from immunoSEQ multiplex PCR; TCRdb stores just in-frame clones and leaves some out. The data show 230,000 or so clones, over 75% seen once. Sample: peripheral blood. The source of these receptors is a human donor in a cohort sampled during active COVID-19.

This clone has a single count. CDR3 region: CASSLPTSGRGNEQFF. The CDR3, as DNA: TGTGCCAGCAGCCTACCGACTAGCGGGAGGGGTAATGAGCAGTTCTTC. The chain carries TRBV4-2 and TRBJ2-1; 14 bases line up with TRBD2. Unmatched junction bases numbered 6, after V lost 4 bases and J lost 7 bases. The germline V gene encodes CDR1 LGHNA and CDR2 YNFKEQ. CDR3 size: 16 residues.

V gene TRBV4-1 combines with J gene TRBJ1-5, with D unclear. V was pared by 4 bases and J by 5 bases, with 9 bases between. The CDR3 extends over 13 amino acids. CDR1 MGHRA and CDR2 YSYEKL come from the germline V gene. Written as DNA, the CDR3 is TGCGCCAGCAGCCGAGACCGGGATCAGCCCCAGCATTTT. As protein: CASSRDRDQPQHF.

The chain couples TRBV25-1 to TRBJ1-3; D call uncertain. V was shortened by 3 bases and J by 5 bases, with 14 bases between the two germline ends. CDR1 and CDR2 (germline): MGHDK, SYGVNS. The CDR3 runs 15 residues. CDR3 in amino acids: CASSDAGSIRNTIYF. In DNA, the CDR3 is TGTGCCAGCAGTGATGCGGGCAGCATAAGAAACACCATATATTTT.

J is TRBJ1-5 and V is TRBV28, with D uncertain. The length of the CDR3 is 15 residues. The V end was cut by 4 bases, the J end by 1 base, with 11 bases between. Germline-derived CDR1 and CDR2 are MDHEN and SYDVKM. The CDR3 spells CASSSGGVSNQPQHF. The CDR3 DNA follows: TGTGCCAGCAGTTCGGGTGGTGTCAGCAATCAGCCCCAGCATTTT.

This chain links TRBV10-3 with TRBJ2-7; D is possibly TRBD1 (6 bases). The CDR3 runs 13 residues. In germline, CDR1 is ENHRY, CDR2 SYGVKD. The V end lost 4 bases, the J end lost 2 bases, and 9 bases lay between the germline ends. CDR3 nucleotide sequence: TGTGCCATCAGTGGTACAGGGACCTACGAGCAGTACTTC. Translated: CAISGTGTYEQYF.

The chain carries TRBV5-1 and TRBJ2-2; 14 bases agree with TRBD2. The CDR3 spans 16 residues. Germline CDR1 is SGHRS and CDR2 is YFSETQ. The V and J ends lost 4 bases and 9 bases, in that order; junction bases with no gene match: 8. CDR3 amino acids: CASSETSGRADRELFF. The CDR3 DNA sequence: TGCGCCAGCAGCGAGACTAGCGGGAGGGCAGACAGGGAGCTGTTTTTT.

The V gene is TRBV28, the J gene TRBJ2-1, with TRBD2 matching over 11 bases. V lost 4 bases, J lost 4 bases, and 9 bases stayed unmatched. This CDR3 is built from 17 residues. CDR1 is MDHEN and CDR2 is SYDVKM in the germline V gene. CDR3 region: CASSSSLAGGLYNEQFF. In DNA form, the CDR3 reads TGTGCCAGCAGTTCCTCTTTAGCGGGAGGGCTTTACAATGAGCAGTTCTTC.

V and J are TRBV24-1 and TRBJ2-1, with 7 bases identical to TRBD1. CDR3 length: 15 amino acids. The J segment lost 5 bases and the V segment lost 6 bases, leaving 9 bases of the junction unmatched. Germline V gene lookup returns CDR1 KGHDR and CDR2 SFDVKD. CDR3 nucleotide sequence: TGTGCCACCAGTATGGGGGACAGCCCCCACAATGAGCAGTTCTTC. This sequence encodes CATSMGDSPHNEQFF.

The chain is built from TRBV18 and TRBJ1-1, with 8 positions matching TRBD1. The CDR3 loop spans 17 amino acids. Germline lookup yields CDR1 KGHSH and CDR2 LQKENI. The V gene end was trimmed by 3 bases and the J gene end by 1 base; junction bases not matched to a gene: 10. The CDR3 loop reads CASSPSQGAPGNTEAFF. CDR3 DNA sequence: TGTGCCAGCTCACCGTCCCAGGGGGCGCCGGGGAACACTGAAGCTTTCTTT.

The chain joins TRBV6-5 to TRBJ1-3; 8 nucleotides agree with TRBD1. Per germline, CDR1 MNHEY and CDR2 SVGAGI. The CDR3 is 15 residues long. V was pared by 6 bases and J by 0 bases, with 4 bases of the junction left unmatched. CDR3 sequence (DNA): TGTGCCAGCAGCCGGACAGGGTCCTCTGGAAACACCATATATTTT. Translating gives CASSRTGSSGNTIYF.

The V and J genes are TRBV27 and TRBJ2-1; D is perhaps TRBD2 (5 bases). Germline CDR1 and CDR2: MNHEY and SMNVEV (reference sequence). The CDR3 extends over 15 amino acids. With 3 bases removed from V and 2 bases from J, the gap between germline ends came to 11 bases. This chain's CDR3 is CASSFGLAPYNEQFF. The CDR3 DNA sequence: TGTGCCAGCAGTTTCGGGCTAGCTCCCTACAATGAGCAGTTCTTC.

The gene calls are TRBV19 and TRBJ1-2; 8 bases are a match to TRBD1. Looked up from germline, CDR1 is LNHDA and CDR2 is SQIVND (reference sequence). V lost 7 bases, J lost 7 bases, and 8 bases stayed unmatched. The CDR3 spans 13 residues. CDR3 DNA: TGTGCCAGTACCCCGGACAGGGAGGGTGGCTACACCTTC. Its protein product is CASTPDREGGYTF.

The CDR3 here is CASSATRPSGGTDTQYF. DNA for the CDR3: TGTGCCAGCTCAGCAACACGACCTAGCGGGGGCACAGATACGCAGTATTTT. The chain links TRBV18 to TRBJ2-3, with 9 nucleotides matching TRBD2. The V segment lost 5 bases and the J segment 1 base; nucleotides outside the gene matches: 10. CDR1 is KGHSH and CDR2 is LQKENI in the germline V gene. This CDR3 comprises 17 residues. Full variable domain (outside the CDR3, taken from reference TRBV18 and TRBJ2-3): NAGVMQNPRHLVRRRGQEARLRCSPMKGHSHVYWYRQLPEEGLKFMVYLQKENIIDESGMPKERFSAEFPKEGPSILRIQQVVRGDSAAYFCASSATRPSGGTDTQYFGPGTRLTVL.

This clone has more than one count but fewer than ten. V gene TRBV15 combines with J gene TRBJ1-6, with D possibly TRBD1 on 6 matching bases. V gave up 1 base and J gave up 10 bases, with 11 bases separating them. CDR1 and CDR2 (germline): LNHNV, YYDKDF (reference sequence). This CDR3 has 14 amino acids. The CDR3 reads CATSRVGTGSPLHF. Here the CDR3 DNA reads TGTGCCACCAGCAGAGTTGGCACAGGGTCACCCCTCCACTTT. The variable domain in full, completed from reference TRBV15 and TRBJ1-6, reads DAMVIQNPRYQVTQFGKPVTLSCSQTLNHNVMYWYQQKSSQAPKLLFHYYDKDFNNEADTPDNFQSRRPNTSFCFLDIRSPGLGDTAMYLCATSRVGTGSPLHFGNGTRLTVT.

In this sample, this clone turned up a few times. This rearrangement joins TRBV2 to TRBJ1-5; D possibly corresponds to TRBD1 (5 bases). The CDR3 totals 15 residues. Germline CDR1 SNHLY, CDR2 FYNNEI. Trimming removed 3 bases at V and 5 bases at J, with 14 bases between. The CDR3 loop is CASSDRSGFYQPQHF. The CDR3 DNA follows: TGTGCCAGCAGTGATCGGTCAGGGTTCTATCAGCCCCAGCATTTT.

CDR3 nucleotide sequence: TGTGCCAGCAGCTTAGGGAAGAACAGGGTTCGAAGCACCGGGGAGCTGTTTTTT. It encodes CASSLGKNRVRSTGELFF. V is TRBV7-9 and J is TRBJ2-2, with a weak D call TRBD1 (6 bases). Germline V gene sequence: CDR1 SEHNR, CDR2 FQNEAQ (reference sequence). V lost 1 base and J 4 bases, leaving 19 bases between the germline ends. The CDR3 spans 18 residues. Supplemented by reference TRBV7-9 and TRBJ2-2, the full variable domain reads DTGVSQNPRHKITKRGQNVTFRCDPISEHNRLYWYRQTLGQGPEFLTYFQNEAQLEKSRLLSDRFSAERPKGSFSTLEIQRTEQGDSAMYLCASSLGKNRVRSTGELFFGEGSRLTVL.

This chain links TRBV12-3 or TRBV12-4 with TRBJ1-1; 7 positions match TRBD1. J was trimmed by 0 bases and V by 8 bases; bases with no gene match: 3. The CDR3 is 13 amino acids. The CDR3 region has the DNA TGTGCCAGCCTGGGACAGATGAACACTGAAGCTTTCTTT. Translation: CASLGQMNTEAFF.

The chain uses TRBV10-3 and TRBJ2-2, with 8 positions matching TRBD2. Per germline, CDR1 ENHRY and CDR2 SYGVKD. This CDR3 is 17 amino acids long. V lost 6 bases to trimming and J lost 4 bases; unmatched junction nucleotides: 13. CDR3 amino acids: CAISDPRTSGGTGELFF. The DNA of the CDR3 is TGTGCCATCAGCGACCCCCGTACTAGCGGAGGCACCGGGGAGCTGTTTTTT.

The chain couples TRBV20-1 to TRBJ1-2; 7 bases are shared with TRBD1. CDR3 length: 14 residues. Germline lookup yields CDR1 DFQATT and CDR2 SNEGSKA (reference sequence). Trimming cost V 3 bases and J 0 bases; bases outside gene matches: 4. The CDR3 spells CSASGQESNYGYTF. CDR3 bases: TGCAGTGCTAGTGGACAGGAGTCTAACTATGGCTACACCTTC.

The J gene is TRBJ2-5, the V gene TRBV5-6; 7 positions match TRBD1. The CDR3 runs 15 residues. V was clipped by 3 bases and J by 0 bases; unmatched bases: 5. Germline CDR1 is SGHDT and CDR2 is YYEEEE. DNA for the CDR3: TGTGCCAGCAGCTGGGGACAGCCGTACCAAGAGACCCAGTACTTC. This sequence encodes CASSWGQPYQETQYF.

V is TRBV27 and J is TRBJ1-6, with a weak D call TRBD1 (5 bases). The CDR3 loop spans 14 amino acids. CDR1 is MNHEY and CDR2 is SMNVEV in the germline V gene (reference sequence). V gave up 7 bases and J gave up 7 bases, with 14 bases separating them. CDR3 in DNA: TGTGCCAGCACCCAGGGTGGTACCAATTCACCCCTCCACTTT. It translates to CASTQGGTNSPLHF.

The gene calls are TRBV18 and TRBJ2-5, with D perhaps TRBD2 (5 bases). V lost 6 bases and J lost 1, with 15 bases in between. In germline, CDR1 is KGHSH, CDR2 LQKENI. There are 15 residues in the CDR3. CDR3 amino acids: CASSHNFRGQETQYF. Here the CDR3 DNA reads TGTGCCAGCTCCCACAATTTCCGGGGCCAAGAGACCCAGTACTTC.

The V and J genes are TRBV20-1 and TRBJ1-2, with TRBD1 as a possible D gene (5 bases). CDR1 and CDR2 (germline): DFQATT, SNEGSKA (reference sequence). V dropped 3 bases and J dropped 8 bases, with 13 bases sitting between them. This CDR3 has 12 residues. CDR3 region: CSASSAGRGYTF. Here the CDR3 DNA reads TGCAGTGCTAGTTCGGCAGGGCGGGGCTACACCTTC.

This clone was detected a few times. The chain recombines TRBV4-2 with TRBJ1-2; D is unclear. CDR1 LGHNA and CDR2 YNFKEQ come from the germline V gene. CDR3 length: 14 residues. Trimming removed 0 bases at V and 2 bases at J, with 7 bases between. The CDR3 spells CASSQDRGNYGYTF. The CDR3 nucleotides read TGTGCCAGCAGCCAAGATCGAGGGAACTATGGCTACACCTTC.

V and J are TRBV2 and TRBJ1-1; tentatively, D is TRBD1 (5 bases). Germline V gene data show CDR1 as SNHLY and CDR2 as FYNNEI. The CDR3 is made up of 13 amino acids. V was clipped by 6 bases and J by 2 bases, with 10 bases between them. This chain's CDR3 is CASRRQLNTEAFF. Here the CDR3 DNA reads TGTGCCAGCAGGCGACAGTTAAACACTGAAGCTTTCTTT.

The rearrangement uses TRBV21-1 and TRBJ2-2; TRBD1 is the table's D call and was not checked against the DNA. TRBV21-1 is an annotated pseudogene. The CDR3 covers 15 residues. The CDR3 spells CASKQVTANTGELFF. CDR3 sequence (DNA): TGTGCCAGCAAACAGGTAACCGCGAACACCGGGGAGCTGTTTTTT.

The genes are TRBV5-6 and TRBJ2-1, with D possibly matching TRBD2 (5 bases). The germline V gene has CDR1 SGHDT and CDR2 YYEEEE. Trimming shortened V by 0 bases and J by 6 bases, and 13 bases separated the two germline ends. This CDR3 region has 15 residues. CDR3 DNA sequence: TGTGCCAGCAGCTTGGAGGGAGTCGGTTCCAATGAGCAGTTCTTC. This gives the protein CASSLEGVGSNEQFF.

This clone came up a few times. The rearrangement links TRBV10-2 to TRBJ2-1, with TRBD2 identical over 7 bases. The V gene end was trimmed by 10 bases and the J gene end by 5 bases; junction bases not matched to a gene: 2. The CDR3 has 11 amino acids. Germline-derived CDR1 and CDR2 are WSHSY and SAAADI. CDR3 in amino acids: CAILADNEQFF. The CDR3 DNA follows: TGCGCCATTCTAGCGGACAATGAGCAGTTCTTC.

The rearrangement links TRBV30 to TRBJ2-2; D perhaps matches TRBD2 (5 bases). The CDR3 is 15 amino acids. The V end was cut by 2 bases, the J end by 3 bases, with 13 bases between. CDR1 and CDR2 (germline): GTSNPN, SVGIG (reference sequence). DNA for the CDR3: TGTGCCTGGAGTCAAGGCGGGTGGTACACCGGGGAGCTGTTTTTT. Its translation is CAWSQGGWYTGELFF.

The genes are TRBV7-8 and TRBJ2-7, with 8 positions matching TRBD2. The CDR3 consists of 14 residues. Trimming removed 7 bases from V and 3 bases from J; junction bases left unmatched: 8. CDR1 and CDR2 from the germline V gene are SGHVS and FQNEAQ. The CDR3 here is CASTFVAGGYEQYF. The CDR3, as DNA: TGTGCCAGCACCTTTGTCGCGGGAGGCTACGAGCAGTACTTC.